These 2 T cell receptor beta chains were all obtained from the same sample, sequenced in a study of OX40 agonist ivuxolimab in advanced cancers. The protocol was immunoSEQ multiplex PCR, while the TCRdb copy is restricted to in-frame clones and leaves out a portion. The sample yields 70,000 to 95,000 clones, about 86% seen once. Sequenced material: CD4+ or CD8+ T cells sorted from blood, taken in a trial of the OX40 agonist ivuxolimab. All receptors come from an adult with an advanced solid tumor such as melanoma, head and neck, liver or kidney cancer.

This chain joins TRBV20-1 and TRBJ2-7; 7 bases map to TRBD2. The CDR3 consists of 11 residues. From germline, CDR1 is DFQATT and CDR2 SNEGSKA (reference sequence). This chain's CDR3 is CSARGREGQYF. For the CDR3, the DNA is TGCAGCGCCCGAGGGAGGGAGGGGCAGTACTTC.

V is TRBV5-1 and J is TRBJ2-6, with 9 positions matching TRBD1. The CDR3 is 20 amino acids. The germline gives CDR1 SGHRS, CDR2 YFSETQ. V lost 4 bases to trimming and J lost 1 base; unmatched junction nucleotides: 15. CDR3 DNA: TGCGCCAGCAGCAGACCCCGGGGACAGGGTAGAACTTCTGGGGCCAACGTCCTGACTTTC. Residues: CASSRPRGQGRTSGANVLTF.